A single sample gave rise to the 31 T cell receptor beta chains below, sequenced in a study of blood T cells in healthy people across ages. A second PCR of roughly 7 to 11 cycles used a sample-barcoded 5' primer and a J-beta primer mix. TCRdb called the 5' RACE reads again in MiXCR, with one record for every CDR3 protein. The sample has about 1.8 million distinct CDR3 sequences, just under 50% seen once. The sequencing sample was made of blood. The receptors stem from a woman aged 40 to 50 in good health.

The rearrangement joins TRBV7-2 to TRBJ2-7; TRBD1 aligns across 8 bases. The J call is uncertain, as TRBJ2-1 better fits the DNA end. The CDR3 totals 15 residues. Germline V gives CDR1 SGHTA, CDR2 FQGNSA. The DNA of the CDR3 is TGTGCCAGCAGCTTAAACTCAGGGGGCACCTACGAGCAGTTCTTC. It yields the protein CASSLNSGGTYEQFF.

This clonotype was seen a handful of times. A junction boundary mismatches the germline segment, possibly from a read error. The V call is TRBV7-7, the J call TRBJ2-5; tentative D call: TRBD1 (5 bases). The CDR3 covers 13 residues. Germline V lookup: CDR1 SSHAT, CDR2 FNYEAQ (reference sequence). This CDR3 is CASSPQVSETQYF. CDR3 nucleotide sequence: TGTGCTAGCAGCCCACAGGTTTCCGAGACCCAGTACTTC.

In regard to this clonotype: An end of the junction differs from the germline gene, which may be a read error. V and J are TRBV20-1 and TRBJ2-5; TRBD2 might be the D (6 bases). Gene TRBJ2-7 matches the end of the DNA better, so the J call may be wrong. The CDR3 totals 15 residues. Germline V gives CDR1 DFQATT, CDR2 SNEGSKA (reference sequence). The CDR3 DNA sequence: TGCAGCGCTAGAGAAGGTACTAGCCCCTGGGGCGAGCAGTACTTC. Protein product: CSAREGTSPWGEQYF.

The rearrangement links TRBV20-1 to TRBJ2-4; 7 nucleotides line up with TRBD2. Gene TRBJ2-5 matches the end of the DNA better, so the J call may be wrong. Germline V gives CDR1 DFQATT, CDR2 SNEGSKA (reference sequence). The CDR3 runs to 15 residues. Written as DNA, the CDR3 is TGCAGTGCTAGAATGGGGGGGTACGGAAAAGGGACCCAGTACTTC. It yields the protein CSARMGGYGKGTQYF.

This rearrangement joins TRBV12-3 or TRBV12-4 to TRBJ1-5; the D is unclear. The ends were cut back, 4 bases at V and 3 bases at J, with 16 bases in the middle. The CDR3 totals 16 residues. CDR3 amino acids: CASSWLGGEYNQPQHF. Here the CDR3 DNA reads TGTGCCAGCAGTTGGTTGGGAGGCGAGTACAATCAGCCCCAGCATTTT.

The chain links TRBV20-1 to TRBJ1-6, with TRBD1 matching over 7 bases. CDR3 length: 16 residues. Per germline, CDR1 DFQATT and CDR2 SNEGSKA (reference sequence). V lost 4 bases to trimming and J lost 7 bases; unmatched junction nucleotides: 13. The chain's CDR3 is CSATVPTGVENSPLHF. The CDR3 DNA reads as TGCAGTGCTACCGTTCCCACAGGGGTCGAAAATTCACCCCTCCACTTT.

The chain couples TRBV9 to TRBJ2-7; TRBD2 might be the D (6 bases). The CDR3 spans 15 residues. Germline CDR1 is SGDLS and CDR2 is YYNGEE. Trimming pared 7 bases from V and 0 bases from J, leaving 17 bases between. CDR3 coding DNA: TGTGCCAGCGCGAACGGCGGGGCGAGCTCCTACGAGCAGTACTTC. This encodes CASANGGASSYEQYF.

This clonotype was seen only once. The CDR3 loop reads CASSLGDSPNIQVEQFF. CDR3 DNA: TGTGCCAGCAGCTTAGGAGACAGTCCTAATATTCAAGTTGAGCAGTTCTTC. This chain joins TRBV7-8 and TRBJ2-1; D may be TRBD1 (5 bases). Trimming took off 1 base at V and 9 bases at J, with 22 bases between the two ends. The CDR3 totals 17 residues. Germline V CDR1 and CDR2: SGHVS, FQNEAQ.

The chain has TRBV12-3 or TRBV12-4 and TRBJ1-5; D unclear. The CDR3 sequence is 13 residues long. The V gene lost 6 bases and the J gene lost 5 bases, with 11 bases spanning the gap. The CDR3 sequence is CASSAPGYQPQHF. DNA of the CDR3: TGTGCCAGCAGCGCCCCAGGCTATCAGCCCCAGCATTTT.

The chain has TRBV28 and TRBJ2-7; the match to TRBD1 covers 8 bases. The CDR3 has 15 amino acids. The V gene's germline CDR1 is MDHEN and CDR2 SYDVKM. V shed 6 bases, J shed 1 base, and the junction held 8 bases outside the gene matches. CDR3 sequence reads: CASSWDRRRSYEQYF. The DNA for the CDR3 is TGTGCCAGCAGCTGGGACAGGAGGAGGTCCTACGAGCAGTACTTC.

The V call is TRBV20-1, the J call TRBJ1-2; D is possibly TRBD1 (6 bases). V was cut by 0 bases and J by 5 bases, with 13 bases left in between. There are 14 residues in the CDR3. Germline-derived CDR1 and CDR2 are DFQATT and SNEGSKA (reference sequence). The CDR3 here is CSARDSGGGYGYTF. The CDR3 DNA reads as TGCAGTGCTAGAGATTCGGGGGGCGGGTATGGCTACACCTTC.

This clonotype occurred a few times. The chain carries TRBV15 and TRBJ1-6; D gene unclear. Trimming shortened V by 0 bases and J by 3 bases, and 6 bases separated the two germline ends. Per the germline V gene, CDR1 is LNHNV and CDR2 is YYDKDF (reference sequence). The CDR3 has 15 residues. The CDR3 protein is CATSRDSSYNSPLHF. The CDR3 nucleotides are TGTGCCACCAGCAGAGACAGCAGCTATAATTCACCCCTCCACTTT.

V usage is TRBV9 and J usage is TRBJ2-7; TRBD1 agrees at 8 bases. V trimming: 0 bases; J trimming: 5 bases; junction bases outside the gene matches: 7. There are 15 residues in the CDR3. Germline CDR1 and CDR2: SGDLS and YYNGEE. Here the CDR3 reads CASSVVPRGRNEQYF. The CDR3 DNA sequence: TGTGCCAGCAGCGTAGTCCCCAGGGGGCGAAACGAGCAGTACTTC.

The chain is built from TRBV6-1 and TRBJ1-2; D ambiguous. The CDR3 sequence is 15 residues long. Germline V lookup: CDR1 MNHNS, CDR2 SASEGT. V lost 7 bases to trimming and J lost 9 bases, with 24 bases between them. CDR3 loop: CASTKGWQTFGSYTF. The CDR3 DNA sequence: TGTGCCAGCACCAAAGGTTGGCAGACATTTGGGAGCTACACCTTC.

The rearrangement joins TRBV7-6 to TRBJ2-1; possible D gene TRBD1, 5 bases. V dropped 0 bases and J dropped 7 bases, with 13 bases sitting between them. Germline V gives CDR1 SGHVS, CDR2 FNYEAQ. There are 15 residues in the CDR3. The CDR3 region has the DNA TGTGCCAGCAGCTTAGCGCTGGGGCTCGAGAATGAGCAGTTCTTC. Its translation is CASSLALGLENEQFF.

The chain is built from TRBV10-2 and TRBJ2-7; weak D call: TRBD1 (5 bases). V lost 6 bases to trimming and J lost 0 bases, with 15 bases between them. The germline V gene has CDR1 WSHSY and CDR2 SAAADI. This CDR3 is 15 amino acids long. In DNA form, the CDR3 reads TGCGCCAGCAGGCTTGACAGCTTAAACTCCTACGAGCAGTACTTC. This encodes CASRLDSLNSYEQYF.

V is TRBV6-5 and J is TRBJ2-5, with D tentatively TRBD1 (6 bases). V was clipped by 6 bases and J by 0 bases, with 20 bases between them. This CDR3 is 17 amino acids long. The germline CDR1 and CDR2 sequences are MNHEY and SVGAGI. DNA for the CDR3: TGTGCCAGCAGATACCTGACGACAGGAGAGTACCAAGAGACCCAGTACTTC. Its protein is CASRYLTTGEYQETQYF.

There are a few counts of this clonotype. The genes are TRBV4-3 and TRBJ2-5, with D uncertain. V was shortened by 0 bases and J by 4 bases, with 9 bases between the two germline ends. CDR1 and CDR2 from the germline V gene are LGHNA and YSLEER. This CDR3 has 14 residues. CDR3 residues: CASSQDILRETQYF. CDR3 coding DNA: TGCGCCAGCAGCCAAGATATACTACGAGAGACCCAGTACTTC.

This clonotype was seen a handful of times. The chain is built from TRBV11-2 and TRBJ2-1; 7 positions agree with TRBD2. The CDR3 length is 15 residues. V was clipped by 5 bases and J by 3 bases; unmatched bases: 7. Germline V CDR1 and CDR2: SGHAT, FQNNGV. The CDR3 region has the DNA TGTGCCAGCAGCCCTGAGCGGGGTCTCTACAATGAGCAGTTCTTC. Translating gives CASSPERGLYNEQFF.

A few counts support this clonotype. V gene TRBV20-1 combines with J gene TRBJ2-1, with D unresolved. V gave up 0 bases and J gave up 0 bases, with 12 bases separating them. Per germline, CDR1 DFQATT and CDR2 SNEGSKA (reference sequence). This CDR3 region has 16 residues. CDR3 sequence: CSARDLQPSSYNEQFF. The CDR3 bases are TGCAGTGCTAGAGATCTTCAGCCGAGCTCCTACAATGAGCAGTTCTTC.

The J gene is TRBJ2-3, the V gene TRBV20-1, with TRBD1 matching over 8 bases. The V gene's germline CDR1 is DFQATT and CDR2 SNEGSKA (reference sequence). The CDR3 runs to 16 residues. V gave up 0 bases and J gave up 5 bases; unmatched junction bases: 10. CDR3 bases: TGCAGTGCTAGAGATAGGCCCAGGGGGCGCATAGATACGCAGTATTTT. It yields the protein CSARDRPRGRIDTQYF.

The V gene is TRBV2, the J gene TRBJ2-1; the match to TRBD1 covers 11 bases. This CDR3 contains 16 residues. Germline V gene data show CDR1 as SNHLY and CDR2 as FYNNEI. The J segment lost 7 bases and the V segment lost 4 bases, leaving 9 bases of the junction unmatched. DNA of the CDR3: TGTGCCAGCAGTGTAGGGGCGGGACAGGGGGGAAATGAGCAGTTCTTC. Its protein product is CASSVGAGQGGNEQFF.

The J gene is TRBJ1-6, the V gene TRBV28; a possible D gene is TRBD1 (5 bases). The V gene's germline CDR1 is MDHEN and CDR2 SYDVKM. This CDR3 is built from 13 residues. The V end lost 7 bases, the J end lost 12 bases, and 16 bases lay between the germline ends. CDR3 loop: CASKSDRRVPLHF. In DNA form, the CDR3 reads TGTGCCAGCAAATCCGACAGACGCGTACCCCTCCACTTT.

The CDR3: CSAREGGQAGGYTF. The CDR3 DNA reads as TGCAGTGCTAGAGAGGGGGGGCAGGCAGGTGGCTACACCTTC. J is TRBJ1-2 and V is TRBV20-1; TRBD1 is a possible D gene (6 bases). The CDR3 totals 14 residues. V dropped 0 bases and J dropped 7 bases, with 15 bases sitting between them. Germline V gene data show CDR1 as DFQATT and CDR2 as SNEGSKA (reference sequence).

V usage is TRBV7-2 and J usage is TRBJ2-1; 7 bases map to TRBD1. Germline V gives CDR1 SGHTA, CDR2 FQGNSA. J lost 6 bases, V lost 3 bases, and 20 bases had no gene match. CDR3 length: 19 amino acids. CDR3 bases: TGTGCCAGCAGCTTCAAGGCACGACAGGGACAAAAAATCTCCAATGAGCAGTTCTTC. It yields the protein CASSFKARQGQKISNEQFF. The full variable domain, in which reference TRBV7-2 and TRBJ2-1 provide the parts outside the CDR3, is GAGVSQSPSNKVTEKGKDVELRCDPISGHTALYWYRQSLGQGLEFLIYFQGNSAPDKSGLPSDRFSAERTGGSVSTLTIQRTQQEDSAVYLCASSFKARQGQKISNEQFFGPGTRLTVL.

This clonotype was detected a few times. At one boundary the junction diverges from the germline segment, which might be a read error. CDR3 sequence (DNA): TGCGCCAGCAGCTTGAGACAGGGAGACACAGATACGCAGTATTTT. Residues: CASSLRQGDTDTQYF. The chain links TRBV12-3 or TRBV12-4 to TRBJ2-3, with TRBD1 identical over 7 bases. The CDR3 loop spans 15 amino acids.

This sequence joins TRBV7-3 and TRBJ2-3; TRBD2 matches at 10 bases. After removal of 0 bases from V and 3 bases from J, the junction contained 6 bases not matched to a gene. Looked up from germline, CDR1 is SGHTA and CDR2 is FQGTGA. CDR3 size: 17 residues. The CDR3 region is CASSLTGLAVSTDTQYF. The CDR3 DNA reads as TGTGCCAGCAGCTTAACAGGACTAGCGGTTTCAACAGATACGCAGTATTTT.

V usage is TRBV28 and J usage is TRBJ2-5, with TRBD2 identical over 13 bases. Germline V gene lookup returns CDR1 MDHEN and CDR2 SYDVKM. The CDR3 runs to 16 residues. V gave up 4 bases and J gave up 4 bases; unmatched junction bases: 6. The CDR3 sequence is CASSSSRTSGGETQYF. The CDR3 bases are TGTGCCAGCAGTTCGAGTCGGACTAGCGGGGGAGAGACCCAGTACTTC.

The gene calls are TRBV2 and TRBJ1-5; D possibly corresponds to TRBD1 (6 bases). Germline CDR1 is SNHLY and CDR2 is FYNNEI. The CDR3 extends over 15 amino acids. Deletions cut 3 bases from V and 7 bases from J, with 16 bases between. This chain's CDR3 is CASSDFSAGGQPQHF. Here the CDR3 DNA reads TGTGCCAGCAGTGATTTTTCGGCGGGGGGCCAGCCCCAGCATTTT.

This clonotype is a singleton in its sample. The V gene is TRBV12-3 or TRBV12-4, the J gene TRBJ2-3, with D unresolved. The CDR3 contains 16 residues. Trimming removed 6 bases at V and 2 bases at J, with 18 bases between. The CDR3 DNA sequence: TGTGCCAGCAGCTACTTTCTAGGACGGACCACAGATACGCAGTATTTT. It translates to CASSYFLGRTTDTQYF.

This clonotype was observed a few times. The rearrangement joins TRBV20-1 to TRBJ2-1; 7 bases align to TRBD2. V gave up 6 bases and J gave up 5 bases; unmatched junction bases: 4. The germline V gene has CDR1 DFQATT and CDR2 SNEGSKA (reference sequence). The CDR3 totals 12 residues. In DNA form, the CDR3 reads TGCAGTGCCTCGGGACTAAACAATGAGCAGTTCTTC. This gives the protein CSASGLNNEQFF.